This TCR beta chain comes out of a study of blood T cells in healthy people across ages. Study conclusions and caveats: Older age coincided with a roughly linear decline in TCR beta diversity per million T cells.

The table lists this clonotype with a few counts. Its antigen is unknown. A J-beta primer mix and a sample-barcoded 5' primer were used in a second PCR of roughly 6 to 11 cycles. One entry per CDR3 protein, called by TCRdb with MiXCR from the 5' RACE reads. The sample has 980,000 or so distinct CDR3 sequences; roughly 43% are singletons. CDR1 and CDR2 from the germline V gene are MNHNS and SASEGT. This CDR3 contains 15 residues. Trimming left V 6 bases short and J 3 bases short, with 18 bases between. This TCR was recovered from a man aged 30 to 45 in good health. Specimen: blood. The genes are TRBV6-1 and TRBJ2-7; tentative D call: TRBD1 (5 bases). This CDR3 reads CASRGYTGVDYEQYF. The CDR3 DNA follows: TGTGCCAGCAGGGGATATACAGGAGTGGACTACGAGCAGTACTTC.